This TCR beta chain was identified in a study of shared clonotypes between healthy human individuals. CD4+ cells yielded CD45RA+ naive and CD45RA-negative memory subsets. For this clone: Its cognate antigen is unknown.

Libraries were prepared by immunoSEQ multiplex PCR; TCRdb keeps only in-frame clonotypes and omits some of them. The sample has under 2,500,000 clones, under 97% seen once. V was pared by 2 bases and J by 2 bases, with 9 bases between. Looked up from germline, CDR1 is MNHEY and CDR2 is SVGAGI. CDR3 length: 14 residues. The study, taken as a whole, reports: When naive CD4 clonotypes were compared across four donors, roughly 4.9% were shared.

The J gene is TRBJ1-2, the V gene TRBV6-5; D is possibly TRBD1 (5 bases). The TCR comes from a man younger than 35 in good health. The specimen was naive CD4+ T cells sorted from blood. Subset specified: CD45RA+ positively selected. CDR3 loop: CASSYNGGNYGYTF. CDR3 in DNA: TGTGCCAGCAGTTACAATGGGGGAAACTATGGCTACACCTTC.